This T cell receptor (beta chain) is drawn from a study of patients and donors after allogeneic stem cell transplantation. Germline V gene lookup returns CDR1 SGHDN and CDR2 FVKESK. The CDR3 runs to 16 residues. Trimming removed 0 bases at V and 0 bases at J, with 9 bases between. TCRdb reprocessed the RT-PCR reads with MiXCR, giving one entry per CDR3 protein. The data show tens of thousands of distinct CDR3 sequences, approximately 25% seen once. V usage is TRBV14 and J usage is TRBJ2-1, with D tentatively TRBD2 (6 bases). The receptor's source is a human donor who was either an allogeneic HSCT recipient or a stem cell or donor lymphocyte infusion donor (not recorded which). It is not recorded whose cells these are; they may come from a transplant donor. What was sequenced was blood, either unsorted or a sorted T cell fraction (not recorded which). Written as DNA, the CDR3 is TGTGCCAGCAGCCAAGAAAGCGGGTTCTCCTACAATGAGCAGTTCTTC. This sequence encodes CASSQESGFSYNEQFF.